Listed below are T cell receptor beta chains from one sample, sequenced in a study of neurological immune-mediated disorders. TCRdb re-called the 5' RACE reads with MiXCR, one entry per CDR3 protein. This table holds about 120,000 distinct CDR3 sequences, roughly 3.4% found once. Sequencing was done on a sample of PBMCs. The receptor set was obtained from a woman aged 25 to 39 with multiple sclerosis. Each CDR3 is given with its conserved first and last residue. D genes are given only for firm matches. Where a row states a size, it is once, few, many or the class of an expanded clone; other rows omit it.

j_gene: TRBJ2-1
v_gene: TRBV19
d_gene: -
abundance: few
CDR3nt: TGTGCCAGCGGTATCACAGGGATGGACAATGAGCAGTTCTTC
CDR3aa: CASGITGMDNEQFF

j_gene: TRBJ2-2
v_gene: TRBV5-6
d_gene: TRBD2
abundance: many
CDR3nt: TGTGCCAGCAGCTTGTTCGCGGGAGGAGGCACCGGGGAGCTGTTTTTT
CDR3aa: CASSLFAGGGTGELFF

j_gene: TRBJ2-1
v_gene: TRBV4-3
d_gene: TRBD1
abundance: many
CDR3nt: TGCGCCAGCAGCCAAGATAGGACAGGGGCCTACAATGAGCAGTTCTTC
CDR3aa: CASSQDRTGAYNEQFF

j_gene: TRBJ2-1
v_gene: TRBV20-1
d_gene: -
abundance: few
CDR3nt: TGCAGTGCCCGCCTGGGGGACCCGAAAAATGAGCAGTTCTTC
CDR3aa: CSARLGDPKNEQFF

j_gene: TRBJ2-1
v_gene: TRBV6-2/TRBV6-3
d_gene: -
abundance: many
CDR3nt: TGTGCCAGCAGTTTCCGAGGGGCCGCTGGGGAGCAGTTCTTC
CDR3aa: CASSFRGAAGEQFF

j_gene: TRBJ2-7
v_gene: TRBV3-1
d_gene: -
abundance: many
CDR3nt: TGTGCCAGCAGCCAAGACACTGCTTACGAGCAGTACTTC
CDR3aa: CASSQDTAYEQYF

j_gene: TRBJ2-4
v_gene: TRBV29-1
d_gene: -
abundance: many
CDR3nt: TGCAGCGTTCCCTCCGATTCCAAAAACATTCAGTACTTC
CDR3aa: CSVPSDSKNIQYF

j_gene: TRBJ1-5
v_gene: TRBV10-3
d_gene: -
abundance: many
CDR3nt: TGTGCCATCAGTGAGTCTGCGGGATATAGCAATCAGCCCCAGCATTTT
CDR3aa: CAISESAGYSNQPQHF

j_gene: TRBJ1-4
v_gene: TRBV3-1
d_gene: TRBD1
abundance: many
CDR3nt: TGTGCCAGCAGCCAAATCATGGGGACAGGGAACGAAAAACTGTTTTTT
CDR3aa: CASSQIMGTGNEKLFF

j_gene: TRBJ1-2
v_gene: TRBV29-1
d_gene: TRBD1
abundance: many
CDR3nt: TGCAGCGTTCAACAGGGGTCTGGCTACACCTTC
CDR3aa: CSVQQGSGYTF

j_gene: TRBJ2-3
v_gene: TRBV5-1
d_gene: -
abundance: many
CDR3nt: TGCGCCAGCAGCTTGGGACTAGGAGATACGCAGTATTTT
CDR3aa: CASSLGLGDTQYF

j_gene: TRBJ2-5
v_gene: TRBV6-5
d_gene: -
abundance: many
CDR3nt: TGTGCCAGCAGTTACTCAGACCGTTCAGGGACCCAGTACTTC
CDR3aa: CASSYSDRSGTQYF

j_gene: TRBJ1-1
v_gene: TRBV4-3
d_gene: -
abundance: many
CDR3nt: TGCGCCAGCAGGCAACCTGAGGGTGGTGAAGCTTTCTTT
CDR3aa: CASRQPEGGEAFF

j_gene: TRBJ2-2
v_gene: TRBV4-3
d_gene: -
abundance: many
CDR3nt: TGCGCCAGCAGCCAAGACCCGCTGGGCGGGGAGCTGTTTTTT
CDR3aa: CASSQDPLGGELFF

j_gene: TRBJ1-1
v_gene: TRBV29-1
d_gene: -
abundance: many
CDR3nt: TGCAGCGTTCAACAGGGTCGTGGAGCTTTCTTT
CDR3aa: CSVQQGRGAFF

j_gene: TRBJ2-1
v_gene: TRBV12-3/TRBV12-4
d_gene: -
abundance: many
CDR3nt: TGTGCCAGCAGGTCCCCCGGGCCGAATATCAATGAGCAGTTCTTC
CDR3aa: CASRSPGPNINEQFF

j_gene: TRBJ2-2
v_gene: TRBV12-3/TRBV12-4
d_gene: TRBD1
abundance: many
CDR3nt: TGTGCCAGCAGGCGACAGGGGGGGGCCGGGGAGCTGTTTTTT
CDR3aa: CASRRQGGAGELFF

j_gene: TRBJ2-1
v_gene: TRBV11-2
d_gene: -
abundance: many
CDR3nt: TGTGCCAGCAGCTTAGCCCAGGAGGGTATGGATGAGCAGTTCTTC
CDR3aa: CASSLAQEGMDEQFF

j_gene: TRBJ1-2
v_gene: TRBV5-1
d_gene: TRBD1
abundance: many
CDR3nt: TGCGCCAGCAGCCAACGGACAGGGGATGGCTACACCTTC
CDR3aa: CASSQRTGDGYTF

j_gene: TRBJ1-4
v_gene: TRBV6-5
d_gene: -
abundance: many
CDR3nt: TGTGCCAGCAGCTCCCTAGGAGAGGAAAAACTGTTTTTT
CDR3aa: CASSSLGEEKLFF

j_gene: TRBJ1-5
v_gene: TRBV20-1
d_gene: -
abundance: many
CDR3nt: TGCAGTGCTAGGGGGGGAAATCAGCCCCAGCATTTT
CDR3aa: CSARGGNQPQHF

j_gene: TRBJ2-7
v_gene: TRBV20-1
d_gene: -
abundance: many
CDR3nt: TGCAGTGCTCCTAAAGGGGTCCACGAGCAGTACTTC
CDR3aa: CSAPKGVHEQYF

j_gene: TRBJ1-2
v_gene: TRBV18
d_gene: TRBD1
abundance: -
CDR3nt: TGTGCCAGCTCACTCGACAGGGCAGGCTACACCTTC
CDR3aa: CASSLDRAGYTF

j_gene: TRBJ2-7
v_gene: TRBV29-1
d_gene: -
abundance: many
CDR3nt: TGCAGCGTTCAGAGTGTGTACGAGCAGTACTTC
CDR3aa: CSVQSVYEQYF

j_gene: TRBJ2-1
v_gene: TRBV6-5
d_gene: TRBD2
abundance: many
CDR3nt: TGTGCCAGCAGTTATTCCAGCGGGGGTCGATACAATGAGCAGTTCTTC
CDR3aa: CASSYSSGGRYNEQFF